The source of this T cell receptor beta chain is a study of technical replicates of blood from a handful of donors. Clones were read by immunoSEQ multiplex PCR, and TCRdb kept only the in-frame ones, dropping some. This sample carries approximately 75,000 clones, about 97% of them seen once, and the ten largest clones take 0.18%. The germline CDR1 and CDR2 sequences are ENHRY and SYGVKD. The CDR3 totals 14 residues. V lost 5 bases, J lost 5 bases, and 3 bases stayed unmatched. Sequencing was performed on T cells isolated from PBMCs. This clonotype was sampled from a human donor in good health. The chain links TRBV10-3 to TRBJ2-1; 10 bases agree with TRBD2. CDR3 amino acids: CAISPGLANNEQFF. Here the CDR3 DNA reads TGTGCCATCAGTCCGGGACTAGCGAACAATGAGCAGTTCTTC.